The clone carrying this T cell receptor (beta chain) has more than one count but fewer than ten. TCR beta CDR3 regions were amplified from RNA. HTBI primers were used for first-round RT-PCR of the TCR CDR3. TCRdb called the multiplex PCR reads again in MiXCR, with one record for every CDR3 protein. The profile shows about 600,000 distinct CDR3 sequences, 11% to 15% of them singletons. These data come from a study of T cells in Graves' hyperthyroidism and ophthalmopathy. Germline lookup yields CDR1 LGHDT and CDR2 YNNKEL (reference sequence). The CDR3 runs to 20 residues. The V segment lost 3 bases and the J segment 2 bases; nucleotides outside the gene matches: 19.

The receptor was isolated from a young woman with Graves' ophthalmopathy. This chain links TRBV3-1 with TRBJ2-4; TRBD2 agrees at 7 bases. The specimen was blood. The CDR3 here is CASSHSPAWGRGEPKNIQYF. In DNA form, the CDR3 reads TGTGCCAGCAGCCATAGTCCTGCGTGGGGTCGGGGGGAGCCCAAAAACATTCAGTACTTC.